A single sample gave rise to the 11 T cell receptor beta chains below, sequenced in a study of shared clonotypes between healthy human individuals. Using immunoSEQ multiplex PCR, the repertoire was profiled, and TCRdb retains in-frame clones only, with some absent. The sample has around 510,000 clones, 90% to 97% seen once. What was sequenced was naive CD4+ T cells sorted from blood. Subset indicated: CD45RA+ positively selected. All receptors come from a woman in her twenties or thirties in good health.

Here the CDR3 DNA reads TGCGCCAGCAGCTTCCAGGTCGGGGGGGCCAACGTCCTGACTTTC. It specifies CASSFQVGGANVLTF. The chain recombines TRBV5-1 with TRBJ2-6; D remains ambiguous. This CDR3 contains 15 residues. From germline, CDR1 is SGHRS and CDR2 YFSETQ. With 2 bases removed from V and 4 bases from J, the gap between germline ends came to 10 bases.

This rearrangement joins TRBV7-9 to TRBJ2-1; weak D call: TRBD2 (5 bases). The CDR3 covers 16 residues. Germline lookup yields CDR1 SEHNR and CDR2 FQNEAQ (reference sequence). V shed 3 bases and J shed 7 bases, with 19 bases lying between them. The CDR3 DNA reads TGTGCCAGCAGCTTCGCGGCGGGTCTGCTCGGAAATGAGCAGTTCTTC. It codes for CASSFAAGLLGNEQFF.

The CDR3 is CASSVESGLAGETQYF. For the CDR3, the DNA is TGTGCCAGCAGCGTAGAATCGGGGCTAGCGGGGGAGACCCAGTACTTC. The chain is built from TRBV9 and TRBJ2-5, with 9 bases that match TRBD2. Germline values: CDR1 SGDLS, CDR2 YYNGEE. The CDR3 totals 16 residues. Losses at the gene ends were 0 bases for V and 5 bases for J; bases not matched to a gene: 8.

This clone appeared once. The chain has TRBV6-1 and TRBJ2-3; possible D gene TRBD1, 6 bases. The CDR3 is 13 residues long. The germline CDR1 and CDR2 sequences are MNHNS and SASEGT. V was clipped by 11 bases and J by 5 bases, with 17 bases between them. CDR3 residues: CAGHRDTGDTQYF. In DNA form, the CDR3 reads TGTGCCGGTCACCGGGACACGGGAGATACGCAGTATTTT.

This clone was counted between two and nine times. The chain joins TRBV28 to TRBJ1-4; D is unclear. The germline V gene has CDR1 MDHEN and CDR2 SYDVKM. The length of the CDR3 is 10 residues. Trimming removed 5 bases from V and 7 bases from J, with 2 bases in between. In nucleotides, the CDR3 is TGTGCCAGCAGTCGTGAAAAACTGTTTTTT. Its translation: CASSREKLFF.

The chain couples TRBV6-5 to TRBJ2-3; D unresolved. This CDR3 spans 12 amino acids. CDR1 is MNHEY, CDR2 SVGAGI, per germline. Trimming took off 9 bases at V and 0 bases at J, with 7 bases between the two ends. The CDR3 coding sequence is TGTGCCAGTAGGTCTAGCACAGATACGCAGTATTTT. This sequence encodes CASRSSTDTQYF.

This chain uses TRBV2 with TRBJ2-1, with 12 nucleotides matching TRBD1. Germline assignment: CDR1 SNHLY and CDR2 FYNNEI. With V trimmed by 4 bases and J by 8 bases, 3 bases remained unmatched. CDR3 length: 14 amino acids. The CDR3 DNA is TGTGCCAGCAGTGTGGGACAGGGGGCAGATGAGCAGTTCTTC. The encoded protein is CASSVGQGADEQFF.

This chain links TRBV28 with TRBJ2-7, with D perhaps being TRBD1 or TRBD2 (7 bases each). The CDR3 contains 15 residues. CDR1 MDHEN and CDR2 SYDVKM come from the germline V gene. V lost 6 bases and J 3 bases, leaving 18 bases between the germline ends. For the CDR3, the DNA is TGTGCCAGCAGGCCTAGCGGACAGGAACTCTACGAGCAGTACTTC. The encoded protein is CASRPSGQELYEQYF.

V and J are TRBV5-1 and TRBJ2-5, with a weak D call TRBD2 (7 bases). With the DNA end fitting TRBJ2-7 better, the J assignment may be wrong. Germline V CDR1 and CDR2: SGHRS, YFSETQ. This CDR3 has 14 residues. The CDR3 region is CASRGGVLSYEQYF. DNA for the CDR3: TGCGCCAGCCGCGGGGGCGTCCTCTCCTACGAGCAGTACTTC.

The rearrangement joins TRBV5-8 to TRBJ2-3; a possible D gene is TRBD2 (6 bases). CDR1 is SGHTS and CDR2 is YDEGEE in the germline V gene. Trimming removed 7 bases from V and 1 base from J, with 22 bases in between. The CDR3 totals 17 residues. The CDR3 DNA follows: TGTGCCAGCGTGAGAGGGAGGCTTCCTATTCGCACAGATACGCAGTATTTT. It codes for CASVRGRLPIRTDTQYF.

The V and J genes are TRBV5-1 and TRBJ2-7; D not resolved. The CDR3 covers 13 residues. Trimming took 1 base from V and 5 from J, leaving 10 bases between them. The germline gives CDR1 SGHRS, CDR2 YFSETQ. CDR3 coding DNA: TGCGCCAGCAGCTTGTCGGGTAACCACGAGCAGTACTTC. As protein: CASSLSGNHEQYF.